Presented here are 4 T cell receptor beta chains from one specimen sequenced in a study of immune evolution from preneoplasia to lung adenocarcinoma. Clones were sequenced by immunoSEQ multiplex PCR, and TCRdb holds only the in-frame ones, with some missing. The repertoire holds fewer than 5,000 clones, with 86% as singletons. Sequencing was carried out using FFPE minimally invasive lung adenocarcinoma tissue. The receptors were sampled from a donor older than 65 with lung adenocarcinoma.

V usage is TRBV11-3 and J usage is TRBJ1-4; D is unclear. V was clipped by 1 base and J by 8 bases, with 11 bases between them. CDR1 is SGHNT, CDR2 YENEEA, per germline. The CDR3 length is 14 residues. The CDR3 bases are TGTGCCAGCAGCTTAGGGGGATTCTCGGAAAAACTGTTTTTT. It codes for CASSLGGFSEKLFF.

The chain couples TRBV27 to TRBJ1-2; 10 bases line up with TRBD1. With 5 bases clipped from V and 3 bases from J, the junction kept 9 bases outside the gene matches. The CDR3 length is 16 residues. CDR1 is MNHEY, CDR2 SMNVEV, per germline (reference sequence). For the CDR3, the DNA is TGTGCCAGCAGTGGAGTTAGGGACAGGGGTGACTATGGCTACACCTTC. It specifies CASSGVRDRGDYGYTF.

This sequence joins TRBV6-5 and TRBJ1-2, with 9 nucleotides matching TRBD1. This CDR3 comprises 13 residues. The germline CDR1 and CDR2 sequences are MNHEY and SVGAGI. The trim removed 5 bases at V and 3 bases at J, leaving 1 base unmatched. The CDR3 DNA sequence: TGTGCCAGCAGTCGGACAGGGGACTATGGCTACACCTTC. Amino acid sequence: CASSRTGDYGYTF.

The V gene is TRBV9, the J gene TRBJ1-2; tentatively, D is TRBD1 (6 bases). The CDR3 extends over 16 amino acids. Germline CDR1 SGDLS, CDR2 YYNGEE. Between the trimmed V and J ends, which lost 0 bases and 6 bases, there was a span of 18 bases. CDR3 DNA: TGTGCCAGCAGCGTAGCCTCGGGGGCGGGGTATGATGGCTACACCTTC. Encoded protein: CASSVASGAGYDGYTF. The variable domain in full, completed from reference TRBV9 and TRBJ1-2, reads DSGVTQTPKHLITATGQRVTLRCSPRSGDLSVYWYQQSLDQGLQFLIQYYNGEERAKGNILERFSAQQFPDLHSELNLSSLELGDSALYFCASSVASGAGYDGYTFGSGTRLTVV.